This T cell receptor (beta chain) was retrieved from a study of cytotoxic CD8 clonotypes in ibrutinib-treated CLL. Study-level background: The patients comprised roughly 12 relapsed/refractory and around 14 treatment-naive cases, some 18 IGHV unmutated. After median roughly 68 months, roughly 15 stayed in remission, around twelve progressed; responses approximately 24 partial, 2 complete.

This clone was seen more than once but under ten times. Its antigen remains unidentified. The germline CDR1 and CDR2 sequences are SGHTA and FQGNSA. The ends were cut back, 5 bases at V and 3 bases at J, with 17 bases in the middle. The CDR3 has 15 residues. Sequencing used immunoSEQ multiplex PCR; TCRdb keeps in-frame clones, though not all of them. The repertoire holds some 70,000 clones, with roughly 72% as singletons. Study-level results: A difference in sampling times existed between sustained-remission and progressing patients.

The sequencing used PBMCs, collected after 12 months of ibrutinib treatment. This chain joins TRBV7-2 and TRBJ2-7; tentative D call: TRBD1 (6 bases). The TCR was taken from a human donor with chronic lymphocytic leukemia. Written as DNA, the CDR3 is TGTGCCAGCAGCACAACCGGGACAATCGGCTACGAGCAGTACTTC. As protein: CASSTTGTIGYEQYF. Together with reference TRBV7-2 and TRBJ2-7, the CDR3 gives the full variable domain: GAGVSQSPSNKVTEKGKDVELRCDPISGHTALYWYRQSLGQGLEFLIYFQGNSAPDKSGLPSDRFSAERTGGSVSTLTIQRTQQEDSAVYLCASSTTGTIGYEQYFGPGTRLTVT.